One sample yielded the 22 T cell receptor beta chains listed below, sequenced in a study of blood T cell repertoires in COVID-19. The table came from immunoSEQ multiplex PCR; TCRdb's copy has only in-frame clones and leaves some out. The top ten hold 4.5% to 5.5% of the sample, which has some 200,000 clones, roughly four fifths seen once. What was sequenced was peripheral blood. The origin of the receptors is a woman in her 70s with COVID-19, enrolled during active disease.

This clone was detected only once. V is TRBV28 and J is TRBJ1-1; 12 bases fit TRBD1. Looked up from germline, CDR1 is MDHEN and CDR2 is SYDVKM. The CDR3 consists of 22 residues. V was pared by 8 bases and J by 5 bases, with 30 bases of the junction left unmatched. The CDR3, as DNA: TGTGCCAGCTTGGAGGGGGACAGGGGGCATTTTTTACCTCGTTTGTACAAAACTGAAGCTTTCTTT. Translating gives CASLEGDRGHFLPRLYKTEAFF.

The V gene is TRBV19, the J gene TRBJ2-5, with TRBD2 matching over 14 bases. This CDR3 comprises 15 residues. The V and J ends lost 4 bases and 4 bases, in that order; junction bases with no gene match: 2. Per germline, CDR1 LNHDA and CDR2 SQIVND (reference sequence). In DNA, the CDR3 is TGTGCCAGTAGTACGGGACTAGCGGGAGCAGAGACCCAGTACTTC. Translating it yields CASSTGLAGAETQYF.

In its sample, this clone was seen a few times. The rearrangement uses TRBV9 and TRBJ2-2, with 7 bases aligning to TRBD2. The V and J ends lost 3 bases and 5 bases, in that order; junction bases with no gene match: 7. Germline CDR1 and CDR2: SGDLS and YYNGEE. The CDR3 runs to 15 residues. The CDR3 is CASSARDYRTGELFF. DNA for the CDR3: TGTGCCAGCAGCGCGCGGGACTACCGTACCGGGGAGCTGTTTTTT.

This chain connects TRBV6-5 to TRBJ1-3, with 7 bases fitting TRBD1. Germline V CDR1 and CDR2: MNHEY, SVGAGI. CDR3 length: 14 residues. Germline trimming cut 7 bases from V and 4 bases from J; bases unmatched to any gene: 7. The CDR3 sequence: CASTRDSRGNTIYF. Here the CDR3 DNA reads TGTGCCAGCACCCGGGACAGCCGCGGAAACACCATATATTTT.

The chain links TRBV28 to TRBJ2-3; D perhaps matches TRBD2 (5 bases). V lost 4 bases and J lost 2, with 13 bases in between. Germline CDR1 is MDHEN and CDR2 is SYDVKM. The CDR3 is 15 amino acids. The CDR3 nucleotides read TGTGCCAGCAGTTCACAAGCGGTTTACACAGATACGCAGTATTTT. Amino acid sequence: CASSSQAVYTDTQYF.

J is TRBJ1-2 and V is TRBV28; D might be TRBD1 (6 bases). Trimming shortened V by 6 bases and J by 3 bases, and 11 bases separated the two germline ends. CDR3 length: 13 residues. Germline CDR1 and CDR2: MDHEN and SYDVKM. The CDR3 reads CASRIGTHYGYTF. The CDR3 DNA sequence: TGTGCCAGCAGGATCGGGACACACTATGGCTACACCTTC.

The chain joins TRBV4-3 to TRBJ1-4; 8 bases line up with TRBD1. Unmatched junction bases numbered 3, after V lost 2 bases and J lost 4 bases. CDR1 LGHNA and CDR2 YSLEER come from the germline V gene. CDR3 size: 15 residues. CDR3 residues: CASSQQQGVNEKLFF. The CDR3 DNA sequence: TGCGCCAGCAGCCAACAACAGGGGGTTAATGAAAAACTGTTTTTT.

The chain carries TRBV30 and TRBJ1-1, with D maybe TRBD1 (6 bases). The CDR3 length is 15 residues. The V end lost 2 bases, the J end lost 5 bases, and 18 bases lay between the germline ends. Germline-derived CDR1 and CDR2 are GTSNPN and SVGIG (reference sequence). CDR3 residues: CAWSIPGVRRTEAFF. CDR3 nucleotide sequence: TGTGCCTGGAGTATTCCAGGGGTGAGGAGGACTGAAGCTTTCTTT.

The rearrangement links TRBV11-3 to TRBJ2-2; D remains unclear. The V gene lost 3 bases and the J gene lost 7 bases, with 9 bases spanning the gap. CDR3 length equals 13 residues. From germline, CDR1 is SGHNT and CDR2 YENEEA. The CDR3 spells CASSFSGIGELFF. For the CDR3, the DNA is TGTGCCAGCAGCTTTAGTGGTATCGGGGAGCTGTTTTTT.

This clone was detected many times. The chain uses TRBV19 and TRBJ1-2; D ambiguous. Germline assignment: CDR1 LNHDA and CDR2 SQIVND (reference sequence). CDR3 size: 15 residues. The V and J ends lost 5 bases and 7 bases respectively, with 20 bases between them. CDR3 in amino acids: CASSLSRLADSGYTF. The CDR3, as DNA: TGTGCCAGTAGTCTGTCGAGGTTAGCGGATTCTGGCTACACCTTC.

CDR3 DNA: TGTGCCAGCAGTGTGCTAGGATTTTATGGCTACACCTTC. Its protein product is CASSVLGFYGYTF. This sequence joins TRBV2 and TRBJ1-2; D gene ambiguous. The CDR3 length is 13 residues. Germline values: CDR1 SNHLY, CDR2 FYNNEI. Trimming stripped 4 bases from V and 5 bases from J, with 11 bases between.

CDR3 nucleotides: TGCGCCAGCAGCTACCTGACAGGGGGCCGGGACATTCAGTACTTC. Translated: CASSYLTGGRDIQYF. The chain carries TRBV5-1 and TRBJ2-4, with 10 nucleotides matching TRBD1. The CDR3 is made up of 15 amino acids. Germline V lookup: CDR1 SGHRS, CDR2 YFSETQ. Germline trimming cut 3 bases from V and 8 bases from J; bases unmatched to any gene: 8.

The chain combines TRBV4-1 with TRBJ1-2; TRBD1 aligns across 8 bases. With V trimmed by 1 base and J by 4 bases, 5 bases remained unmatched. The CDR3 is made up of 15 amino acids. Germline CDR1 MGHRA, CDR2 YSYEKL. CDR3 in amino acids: CASSQGAGGIYGYTF. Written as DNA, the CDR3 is TGCGCCAGCAGCCAAGGGGCAGGGGGCATCTATGGCTACACCTTC.

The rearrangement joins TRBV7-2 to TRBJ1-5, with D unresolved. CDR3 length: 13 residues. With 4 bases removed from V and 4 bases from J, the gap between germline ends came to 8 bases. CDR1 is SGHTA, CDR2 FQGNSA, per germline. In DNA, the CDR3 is TGTGCCAGCAGCTCAGAATCGAATCAGCCCCAGCATTTT. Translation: CASSSESNQPQHF. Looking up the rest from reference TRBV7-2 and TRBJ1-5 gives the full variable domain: GAGVSQSPSNKVTEKGKDVELRCDPISGHTALYWYRQSLGQGLEFLIYFQGNSAPDKSGLPSDRFSAERTGGSVSTLTIQRTQQEDSAVYLCASSSESNQPQHFGDGTRLSIL.

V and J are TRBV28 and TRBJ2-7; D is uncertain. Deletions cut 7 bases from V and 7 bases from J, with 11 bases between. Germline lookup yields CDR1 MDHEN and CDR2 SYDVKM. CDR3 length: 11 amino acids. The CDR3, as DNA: TGTGCCAGCAAGGAAGCCAGGGAGCAGTACTTC. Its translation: CASKEAREQYF.

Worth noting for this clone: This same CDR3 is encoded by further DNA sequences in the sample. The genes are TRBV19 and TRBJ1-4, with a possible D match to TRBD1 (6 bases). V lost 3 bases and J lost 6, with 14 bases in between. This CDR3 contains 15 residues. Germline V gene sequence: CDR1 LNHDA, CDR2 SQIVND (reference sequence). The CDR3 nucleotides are TGTGCCAGTAGTATTGGCACAGGGTGGGATGAAAAACTGTTTTTT. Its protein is CASSIGTGWDEKLFF.

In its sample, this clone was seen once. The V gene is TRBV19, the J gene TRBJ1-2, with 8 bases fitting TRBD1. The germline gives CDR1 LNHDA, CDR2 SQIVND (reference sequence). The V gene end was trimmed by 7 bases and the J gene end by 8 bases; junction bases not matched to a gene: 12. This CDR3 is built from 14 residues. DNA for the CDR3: TGTGCCAGTACCACCGGACAGGGACGGTACGGCTACACCTTC. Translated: CASTTGQGRYGYTF.

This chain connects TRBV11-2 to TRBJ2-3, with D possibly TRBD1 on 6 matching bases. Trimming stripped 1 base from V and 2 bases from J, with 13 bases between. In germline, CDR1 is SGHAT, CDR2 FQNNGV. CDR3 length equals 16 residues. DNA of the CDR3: TGTGCCAGCAGCTTAGTCGGACAGATCAACACAGATACGCAGTATTTT. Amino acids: CASSLVGQINTDTQYF.

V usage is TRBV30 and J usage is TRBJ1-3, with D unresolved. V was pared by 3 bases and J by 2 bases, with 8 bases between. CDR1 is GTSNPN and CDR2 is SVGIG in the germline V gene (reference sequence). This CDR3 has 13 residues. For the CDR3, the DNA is TGTGCCTGGAGAATGCGCCCTGGAAACACCATATATTTT. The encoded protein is CAWRMRPGNTIYF.

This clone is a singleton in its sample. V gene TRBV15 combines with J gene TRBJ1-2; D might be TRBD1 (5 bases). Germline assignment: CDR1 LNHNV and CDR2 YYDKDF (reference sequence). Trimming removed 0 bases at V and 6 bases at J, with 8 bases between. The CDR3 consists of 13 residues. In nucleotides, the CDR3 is TGTGCCACCAGCAGAGATTGGGGGGATGGCTACACCTTC. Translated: CATSRDWGDGYTF.

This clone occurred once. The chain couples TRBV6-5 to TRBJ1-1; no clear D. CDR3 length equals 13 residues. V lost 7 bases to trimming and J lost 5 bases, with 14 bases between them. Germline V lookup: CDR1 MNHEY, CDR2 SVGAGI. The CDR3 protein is CASITRRGTEAFF. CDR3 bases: TGTGCCAGCATAACCAGGCGAGGGACTGAAGCTTTCTTT.

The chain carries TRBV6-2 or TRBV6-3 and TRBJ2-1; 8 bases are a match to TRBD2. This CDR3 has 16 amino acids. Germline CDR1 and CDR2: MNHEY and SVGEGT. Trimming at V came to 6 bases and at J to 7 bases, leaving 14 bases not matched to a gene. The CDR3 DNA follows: TGTGCCAGCAGCCCTTTGGGCGGGAGGTTAAGGAATGAGCAGTTCTTC. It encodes CASSPLGGRLRNEQFF.